Each of the 30 T cell receptor beta chains below was sequenced from the same sample in a study of blood T cells in healthy people across ages. Combining a sample-barcoded 5' primer with a J-beta primer mix, a second PCR ran for 7 to 11 cycles. MiXCR was run by TCRdb on the 5' RACE reads, yielding one entry per CDR3 protein. This table holds hundreds of thousands of distinct CDR3 sequences, about 50% found once. Material for sequencing was blood. Receptors originate from a woman older than 75 in good health.

There are a few counts of this clonotype. The chain links TRBV20-1 to TRBJ1-2, with 12 nucleotides matching TRBD1. The germline gives CDR1 DFQATT, CDR2 SNEGSKA (reference sequence). The V and J ends lost 6 bases and 2 bases, in that order; junction bases with no gene match: 4. CDR3 length: 14 amino acids. The CDR3 is CSAGTGGLNYGYTF. CDR3 coding DNA: TGCAGTGCGGGGACAGGGGGCCTAAACTATGGCTACACCTTC.

This clonotype was observed a single time. The chain couples TRBV12-3 or TRBV12-4 to TRBJ2-1; 13 positions agree with TRBD2. Trimming at V came to 8 bases and at J to 5 bases, leaving 12 bases not matched to a gene. The CDR3 covers 17 residues. The CDR3 reads CASRKRKGTSGNNEQFF. In DNA, the CDR3 is TGTGCCAGCCGCAAAAGGAAAGGGACTAGCGGGAACAATGAGCAGTTCTTC.

The J gene is TRBJ2-2, the V gene TRBV27, with D possibly being TRBD1 (7 bases). The V end lost 6 bases, the J end lost 7 bases, and 18 bases lay between the germline ends. The germline CDR1 and CDR2 sequences are MNHEY and SMNVEV (reference sequence). The length of the CDR3 is 15 residues. Here the CDR3 reads CASSSPRRGRGELFF. In nucleotides, the CDR3 is TGTGCCAGCAGCTCGCCTAGGAGGGGGCGCGGGGAGCTGTTTTTT.

This clonotype was seen repeatedly, ten times or more. The chain couples TRBV7-2 to TRBJ2-3, with 8 bases that match TRBD2. The V gene's germline CDR1 is SGHTA and CDR2 FQGNSA. This CDR3 spans 13 amino acids. Trimming took 5 bases from V and 5 from J; bases not matched to a gene: 3. The CDR3 reads CASSRTSLDTQYF. The CDR3 nucleotides are TGTGCCAGCAGCCGGACTAGCCTAGATACGCAGTATTTT. Drawing the rest from reference TRBV7-2 and TRBJ2-3, the complete variable domain is GAGVSQSPSNKVTEKGKDVELRCDPISGHTALYWYRQSLGQGLEFLIYFQGNSAPDKSGLPSDRFSAERTGGSVSTLTIQRTQQEDSAVYLCASSRTSLDTQYFGPGTRLTVL.

This rearrangement joins TRBV10-3 to TRBJ1-5; possibly TRBD1 for D (5 bases). This CDR3 is built from 14 residues. Germline V gene sequence: CDR1 ENHRY, CDR2 SYGVKD. The V end lost 3 bases, the J end lost 4 bases, and 10 bases lay between the germline ends. The CDR3 sequence: CAISEGAGNQPQHF. The CDR3 DNA follows: TGTGCCATCAGTGAAGGGGCAGGTAATCAGCCCCAGCATTTT.

The sample holds a few counts of this clonotype. The CDR3, as DNA: TGTGCCAGCAGCTTAGCCGGGACTAGCGCAAGCACAGATACGCAGTATTTT. This sequence encodes CASSLAGTSASTDTQYF. The V gene is TRBV7-2, the J gene TRBJ2-3; 10 nucleotides line up with TRBD2. The CDR3 contains 17 residues. V gave up 0 bases and J gave up 0 bases; unmatched junction bases: 3. Germline CDR1 SGHTA, CDR2 FQGNSA.

The V gene is TRBV25-1, the J gene TRBJ2-6, with D unclear. V lost 7 bases and J lost 0, with 10 bases in between. CDR3 length: 15 residues. Germline loops: CDR1 MGHDK, CDR2 SYGVNS. Written as DNA, the CDR3 is TGTGCCAGCATAGACGGTAGCTCTGGGGCCAACGTCCTGACTTTC. Amino acid sequence: CASIDGSSGANVLTF.

Notes on this clonotype: A single base separates this from a much larger clone, so it may be a read error. The chain carries TRBV29-1 and TRBJ2-1, with D perhaps TRBD1 (6 bases). CDR3 length: 15 residues. Germline lookup yields CDR1 SQVTM and CDR2 ANQGSEA. CDR3 nucleotide sequence: TGCAGCGCGTTGGGGGCAGACCGGACCTACAAGGAGCAGTTCTTC. This codes for CSALGADRTYKEQFF.

J is TRBJ2-5 and V is TRBV18, with D tentatively TRBD1 (6 bases). The V end lost 2 bases, the J end lost 2 bases, and 18 bases lay between the germline ends. CDR1 is KGHSH and CDR2 is LQKENI in the germline V gene. This CDR3 spans 17 amino acids. The CDR3 region is CASSPNLGGGFQETQYF. For the CDR3, the DNA is TGTGCCAGCTCACCAAATCTAGGGGGTGGTTTTCAAGAGACCCAGTACTTC.

Notes on this clonotype: A much larger clone lies a single base off, so this may be a read error. V is TRBV20-1 and J is TRBJ2-1, with D possibly TRBD2 on 7 matching bases. CDR3 length: 13 amino acids. Germline V lookup: CDR1 DFQATT, CDR2 SNEGSKA (reference sequence). Trimming took off 5 bases at V and 5 bases at J, with 13 bases between the two ends. In DNA, the CDR3 is TGCAGTGCTGGCGGGGGCCAGAACAATGAGCAGTTCTTC. This sequence encodes CSAGGGQNNEQFF.

This clonotype was detected many times. The chain combines TRBV7-2 with TRBJ2-1, with D unresolved. Between the trimmed V and J ends, which lost 5 bases and 0 bases, there was a span of 11 bases. Germline loops: CDR1 SGHTA, CDR2 FQGNSA. The CDR3 has 15 residues. The CDR3, as DNA: TGTGCCAGCAGCCAGGTGGGAAACTCCTACAATGAGCAGTTCTTC. This translates into CASSQVGNSYNEQFF.

This chain links TRBV20-1 with TRBJ1-3; no clear D gene. Trimming cost V 3 bases and J 1 base, with 7 bases left between them. Looked up from germline, CDR1 is DFQATT and CDR2 is SNEGSKA (reference sequence). This CDR3 contains 13 residues. CDR3 nucleotides: TGCAGTGCTAGGGCTGTATCTGGAAACACCATATATTTT. It codes for CSARAVSGNTIYF.

This chain links TRBV9 with TRBJ2-5, with a tentative D call TRBD2 (6 bases). The end of the DNA is better explained by TRBJ2-7, so the J call may be wrong. Germline CDR1 reads SGDLS; CDR2 reads YYNGEE. There are 14 residues in the CDR3. The DNA for the CDR3 is TGTGCCAGCAGCGTGGGGACTTCTGCGAACGAGCAGTACTTC. Its translation: CASSVGTSANEQYF.

This clonotype was observed at least ten times. The chain couples TRBV20-1 to TRBJ1-2; D unresolved. The CDR3 is made up of 14 amino acids. The V gene's germline CDR1 is DFQATT and CDR2 SNEGSKA (reference sequence). V dropped 3 bases and J dropped 4 bases, with 15 bases sitting between them. The CDR3 is CSASGTYPLYGYTF. In DNA, the CDR3 is TGCAGTGCTAGTGGCACTTACCCTCTCTATGGCTACACCTTC.

This clonotype was seen ten or more times. The gene calls are TRBV5-1 and TRBJ2-1, with D possibly TRBD1 on 8 matching bases. This CDR3 contains 20 residues. V dropped 1 base and J dropped 0 bases, with 23 bases sitting between them. Germline values: CDR1 SGHRS, CDR2 YFSETQ. The CDR3 DNA reads TGCGCCAGCAGCTTGCGCGACAGGGGAATCGGGAGGACCTCCTACAATGAGCAGTTCTTC. Its translation: CASSLRDRGIGRTSYNEQFF. The variable domain in full, with the rest retrieved from reference TRBV5-1 and TRBJ2-1, is KAGVTQTPRYLIKTRGQQVTLSCSPISGHRSVSWYQQTPGQGLQFLFEYFSETQRNKGNFPGRFSGRQFSNSRSEMNVSTLELGDSALYLCASSLRDRGIGRTSYNEQFFGPGTRLTVL.

This clonotype has ten or more counts. The chain carries TRBV2 and TRBJ1-5; TRBD1 might be the D (5 bases). V shed 4 bases and J shed 7 bases, with 23 bases lying between them. The CDR3 consists of 17 residues. Germline V CDR1 and CDR2: SNHLY, FYNNEI. The CDR3 is CASSGDPGAVGGQPQHF. As DNA, the CDR3 is TGTGCCAGCAGTGGGGATCCAGGAGCTGTTGGGGGGCAGCCCCAGCATTTT. The whole variable domain, filled in from reference TRBV2 and TRBJ1-5, reads EPEVTQTPSHQVTQMGQEVILRCVPISNHLYFYWYRQILGQKVEFLVSFYNNEISEKSEIFDDQFSVERPDGSNFTLKIRSTKLEDSAMYFCASSGDPGAVGGQPQHFGDGTRLSIL.

The gene calls are TRBV27 and TRBJ2-1; 15 bases align to TRBD2. This CDR3 spans 14 amino acids. V shed 6 bases and J 8 bases; nucleotides not matched to a gene: 2. The germline V gene has CDR1 MNHEY and CDR2 SMNVEV (reference sequence). The CDR3 DNA sequence: TGTGCCAGCAGGGGACTAGCGGGGGGCGATGAGCAGTTCTTC. This translates into CASRGLAGGDEQFF.

Details on this clonotype: This may stem from a read error, because a much larger clone lies one nucleotide away. The V gene is TRBV6-1, the J gene TRBJ2-3; TRBD2 aligns across 7 bases. Germline V gene sequence: CDR1 MNHNS, CDR2 SASEGT. This CDR3 contains 14 residues. The CDR3 sequence is CASWRGSRAETQYF. The DNA of the CDR3 is TGTGCCAGTTGGCGCGGGAGTCGGGCAGAGACGCAGTATTTT.

This clonotype was seen at least ten times. This chain uses TRBV9 with TRBJ2-1, with 11 bases that match TRBD2. The CDR3 extends over 15 amino acids. Germline V gene lookup returns CDR1 SGDLS and CDR2 YYNGEE. V gave up 4 bases and J gave up 6 bases; unmatched junction bases: 6. CDR3 amino acids: CASSPRLAGLNEQFF. The CDR3 DNA is TGTGCCAGCAGCCCGAGACTAGCGGGACTCAATGAGCAGTTCTTC.

This clonotype was recorded a few times. This chain uses TRBV7-2 with TRBJ2-3; D possibly corresponds to TRBD2 (5 bases). In germline, CDR1 is SGHTA, CDR2 FQGNSA. V was pared by 4 bases and J by 5 bases, with 13 bases between. This CDR3 is 14 amino acids long. CDR3 residues: CASSSPGSGDTQYF. Written as DNA, the CDR3 is TGTGCCAGCAGCTCGCCCGGCAGCGGAGATACGCAGTATTTT.

J is TRBJ1-4 and V is TRBV7-9; D not resolved. V gave up 5 bases and J gave up 5 bases, with 21 bases separating them. The CDR3 has 17 residues. Germline V gives CDR1 SEHNR, CDR2 FQNEAQ (reference sequence). CDR3: CASSPQRTGGFNEKLFF. For the CDR3, the DNA is TGTGCCAGCAGCCCACAACGTACCGGCGGGTTCAATGAAAAACTGTTTTTT.

V usage is TRBV7-2 and J usage is TRBJ1-1, with TRBD1 as a possible D gene (5 bases). CDR1 is SGHTA and CDR2 is FQGNSA in the germline V gene. The CDR3 loop spans 18 amino acids. V lost 2 bases, J lost 4 bases, and 23 bases lay in between. The CDR3 DNA follows: TGTGCCAGCAGCTTACAGGGAGGGATAGTATTTCAAGTCACTGAAGCTTTCTTT. Residues: CASSLQGGIVFQVTEAFF.

The genes are TRBV6-6 and TRBJ2-5, with 10 nucleotides matching TRBD1. The DNA matches TRBJ2-7 better at its end, which makes the J call doubtful. CDR1 is MNHNY and CDR2 is SVGAGI in the germline V gene (reference sequence). This CDR3 spans 15 amino acids. In DNA, the CDR3 is TGTGCCAGCAGTGCCTCCGGGACAGGGGTCCACGAGCAGTACTTC. Translation gives CASSASGTGVHEQYF.

In this sample, this clonotype turned up many times. The chain has TRBV27 and TRBJ2-1; D gene ambiguous. This CDR3 contains 15 residues. V lost 5 bases and J 10 bases, leaving 21 bases between the germline ends. The germline CDR1 and CDR2 sequences are MNHEY and SMNVEV (reference sequence). The CDR3 region is CASSLMSVPLNEQFF. The DNA for the CDR3 is TGTGCCAGCAGTCTTATGTCGGTGCCCCTAAACGAGCAGTTCTTC.

This clonotype was counted ten times or more. V and J are TRBV5-1 and TRBJ2-3; 9 nucleotides line up with TRBD2. Trimming removed 4 bases from V and 5 bases from J; junction bases left unmatched: 11. Germline V gene data show CDR1 as SGHRS and CDR2 as YFSETQ. This CDR3 comprises 16 residues. This chain's CDR3 is CASSRDGGRAKDTQYF. CDR3 DNA sequence: TGCGCCAGCAGCCGAGATGGCGGGAGGGCGAAAGATACGCAGTATTTT.

The V and J genes are TRBV20-1 and TRBJ2-4, with D possibly called TRBD1 or TRBD2 (6 bases each). The J call is uncertain, as TRBJ2-7 better fits the DNA end. This CDR3 is 14 amino acids long. Germline values: CDR1 DFQATT, CDR2 SNEGSKA (reference sequence). This chain's CDR3 is CSAQWRGNEGEQYF. CDR3 DNA: TGCAGTGCCCAATGGAGGGGGAATGAAGGCGAGCAGTACTTC.

Comment on this clonotype: At one end the junction does not follow the germline gene, possibly because of a read error. The rearrangement links TRBV3-1 to TRBJ1-6; no reliable D call. The length of the CDR3 is 14 residues. The germline gives CDR1 LGHDT, CDR2 YNNKEL (reference sequence). The CDR3, as DNA: TGTGCCAGCAGCGAAGACTGGGTTATCTCACCCCTCCACTTT. This sequence encodes CASSEDWVISPLHF.

The rearrangement uses TRBV9 and TRBJ2-7; D perhaps matches TRBD2 (7 bases). V was pared by 0 bases and J by 5 bases, with 15 bases between. The germline V gene encodes CDR1 SGDLS and CDR2 YYNGEE. The CDR3 spans 15 residues. CDR3 DNA sequence: TGTGCCAGCAGCGTAGCGGGGGGCCCCCCTAACGAGCAGTACTTC. As protein: CASSVAGGPPNEQYF.

This clonotype was detected only a few times. The V call is TRBV24-1, the J call TRBJ2-7; a possible D gene is TRBD1 (5 bases). The V and J ends lost 9 bases and 3 bases respectively, with 8 bases between them. This CDR3 comprises 11 residues. The V gene's germline CDR1 is KGHDR and CDR2 SFDVKD. The DNA of the CDR3 is TGTGCCACCTTAGACAGCTACGAGCAGTACTTC. Protein sequence: CATLDSYEQYF.

This clonotype has a count of ten or more. V and J are TRBV3-1 and TRBJ2-4, with D perhaps TRBD1 (5 bases). This CDR3 has 14 amino acids. CDR1 is LGHDT, CDR2 YNNKEL, per germline (reference sequence). V was pared by 4 bases and J by 2 bases, with 9 bases between. The chain's CDR3 is CASSRTPTKNIQYF. The CDR3, as DNA: TGTGCCAGCAGCCGGACACCGACCAAAAACATTCAGTACTTC.